The TCR beta chain described here comes from a study of T cell responses to AZD1222 COVID-19 vaccine. Study findings and constraints: The reported proportion of spike-specific TCRs targeting unmutated variant regions was nearly half. Donors were chiefly white British, with a greater number of females, and clonal diversity was perhaps underestimated.

A note on this clone: Its antigen remains unidentified.

Germline CDR1 and CDR2: LNHDA and SQIVND (reference sequence). CDR3 length: 15 amino acids. The V and J ends lost 3 bases and 5 bases respectively, with 16 bases between them. Clones were read by immunoSEQ multiplex PCR, and TCRdb kept only the in-frame ones, dropping some. The profile shows about 150,000 clones, 90% of them singletons. This clonotype was sampled from an adult in good health. This specimen consisted of peripheral blood, obtained on day 0 of AZD1222 vaccination. This rearrangement joins TRBV19 to TRBJ2-5, with D perhaps matching TRBD1 (5 bases). CDR3: CASSMGYGNRETQYF. The CDR3 nucleotides are TGTGCCAGTAGTATGGGTTATGGGAACAGGGAGACCCAGTACTTC.